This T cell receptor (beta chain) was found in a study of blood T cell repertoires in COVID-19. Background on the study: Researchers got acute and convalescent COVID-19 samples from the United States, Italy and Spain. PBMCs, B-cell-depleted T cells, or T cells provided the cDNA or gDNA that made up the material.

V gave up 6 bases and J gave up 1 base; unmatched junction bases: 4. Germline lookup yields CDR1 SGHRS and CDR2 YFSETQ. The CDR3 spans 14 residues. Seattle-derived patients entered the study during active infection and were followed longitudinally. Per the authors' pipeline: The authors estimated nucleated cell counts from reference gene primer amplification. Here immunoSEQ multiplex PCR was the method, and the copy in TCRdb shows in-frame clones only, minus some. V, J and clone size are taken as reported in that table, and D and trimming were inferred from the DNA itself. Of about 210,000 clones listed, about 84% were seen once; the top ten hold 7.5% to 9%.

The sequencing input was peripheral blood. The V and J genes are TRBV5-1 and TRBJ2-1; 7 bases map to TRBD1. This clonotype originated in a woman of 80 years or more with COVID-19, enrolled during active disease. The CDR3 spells CASKRDSSYNEQFF. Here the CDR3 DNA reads TGCGCCAGCAAGAGGGACAGTTCCTACAATGAGCAGTTCTTC.